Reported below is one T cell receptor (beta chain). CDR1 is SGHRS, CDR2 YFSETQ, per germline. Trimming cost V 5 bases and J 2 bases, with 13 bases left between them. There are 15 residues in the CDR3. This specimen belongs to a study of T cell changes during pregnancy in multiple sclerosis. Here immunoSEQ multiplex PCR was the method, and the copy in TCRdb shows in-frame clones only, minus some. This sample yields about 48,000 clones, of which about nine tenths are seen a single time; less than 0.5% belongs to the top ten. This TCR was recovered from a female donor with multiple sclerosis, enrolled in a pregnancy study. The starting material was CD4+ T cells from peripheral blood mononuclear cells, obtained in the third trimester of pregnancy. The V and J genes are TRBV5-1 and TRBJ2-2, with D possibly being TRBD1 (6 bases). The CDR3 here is CASSVGQPNTGELFF. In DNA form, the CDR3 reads TGCGCCAGCAGTGTCGGACAGCCCAACACCGGGGAGCTGTTTTTT.